This T cell receptor beta chain is from a study of cytomegalovirus exposure and HLA in healthy donors. Study-level results: In a later analysis, TCR beta V- and J-gene trimming showed a link to a missense DCLRE1C variant.

PCR used 60 Vbeta primers and 13 Jbeta primers. Generated by immunoSEQ multiplex PCR, the TCRdb table keeps only in-frame clones and is missing some. This sample has approximately 210,000 clones; 75% to 80% occur once, and the top ten carry less than 2%. CDR1 is KGHSH and CDR2 is LQKENI in the germline V gene. Trimming cost V 6 bases and J 2 bases; bases outside gene matches: 7. The CDR3 has 14 amino acids. In regard to this clone: Its antigen is not identified.

Source material: PBMCs. The source is a male donor in good health and CMV-seronegative. This rearrangement joins TRBV18 to TRBJ2-7, with TRBD2 identical over 7 bases. The CDR3 is CASSPGGGTYEQYF. The CDR3 DNA follows: TGTGCCAGCTCGCCGGGCGGGGGTACCTACGAGCAGTACTTC.